These 25 T cell receptor beta chains share one sample of origin, sequenced in a study of molecular identifiers for immune sequencing clone quantification. TCRdb reprocessed the PCR reads with MiXCR, giving one entry per CDR3 protein. This table holds about 320,000 distinct CDR3 sequences, 20% to 25% found once. Sequencing input: naive CD8+ T cells from blood, with Jurkat cell RNA spiked in. As for subset: FACS-sorted CD8+CD4-CCR7+CD45RA+ naive T cells. Every receptor here comes from a human donor in good health. Some libraries in this study had Jurkat cell RNA spiked in.

This clonotype was counted at least ten times. This chain connects TRBV4-2 to TRBJ2-2; D is unclear. The germline gives CDR1 LGHNA, CDR2 YNFKEQ. The CDR3 loop spans 15 amino acids. Trimming took 0 bases from V and 3 from J, leaving 8 bases between them. CDR3 coding DNA: TGTGCCAGCAGCCAAGAGTCCTCTTACACCGGGGAGCTGTTTTTT. It yields the protein CASSQESSYTGELFF.

This clonotype has a count of ten or more. The chain recombines TRBV28 with TRBJ1-5; 8 nucleotides agree with TRBD1. CDR1 MDHEN and CDR2 SYDVKM come from the germline V gene. V lost 3 bases and J lost 5; bases outside the gene matches: 9. The CDR3 runs to 16 residues. CDR3 sequence (DNA): TGTGCCAGCAGTTTCAGGGGGCGCGGAGGGGATCAGCCCCAGCATTTT. Translated: CASSFRGRGGDQPQHF.

The sample holds many counts of this clonotype. This chain uses TRBV6-2 or TRBV6-3 with TRBJ1-5; D unresolved. V was clipped by 0 bases and J by 4 bases, with 7 bases between them. In germline, CDR1 is MNHEY, CDR2 SVGEGT. The CDR3 runs 14 residues. CDR3 bases: TGTGCCAGCAGTTACTCCTGGGGAAATCAGCCCCAGCATTTT. This codes for CASSYSWGNQPQHF.

This clonotype was detected only a few times. The rearrangement links TRBV6-2 or TRBV6-3 to TRBJ1-5, with 12 nucleotides matching TRBD1. Germline V gene lookup returns CDR1 MNHEY and CDR2 SVGEGT. V trimming: 6 bases; J trimming: 5 bases; junction bases outside the gene matches: 11. The CDR3 runs 17 residues. This chain's CDR3 is CASSYNTGTGGHQPQHF. CDR3 nucleotides: TGTGCCAGCAGCTACAATACCGGGACAGGGGGCCATCAGCCCCAGCATTTT.

This clonotype was seen repeatedly, ten times or more. The J gene is TRBJ2-3, the V gene TRBV5-5, with 8 bases fitting TRBD2. Looked up from germline, CDR1 is SGHKS and CDR2 is YYEKEE (reference sequence). The CDR3 consists of 17 residues. The trim removed 2 bases at V and 1 base at J, leaving 9 bases unmatched. CDR3 protein: CASSLAGASFGTDTQYF. The CDR3 DNA is TGTGCCAGCAGCTTAGCGGGAGCGTCCTTCGGCACAGATACGCAGTATTTT.

Turning to this clonotype: This could be a read error, since a much larger clone is one nucleotide away. This rearrangement joins TRBV21-1 to TRBJ1-5; the table's D call, TRBD1, has no DNA check behind it. TRBV21-1 is a known pseudogene. This CDR3 is built from 15 residues. The CDR3 bases are TGTGCCAGCGGCAGCCCGACAGCCTTCGTTCAGCCCCAGCATTTT. It yields the protein CASGSPTAFVQPQHF.

A word on this clonotype: This may be a read error, as it is one base from a much larger clone. The chain is built from TRBV5-4 and TRBJ2-3; 8 positions agree with TRBD2. V lost 0 bases to trimming and J lost 5 bases; unmatched junction nucleotides: 8. Germline V lookup: CDR1 SGHNT, CDR2 YYREEE (reference sequence). The length of the CDR3 is 16 residues. This CDR3 is CASSLASGSVIDTQYF. CDR3 coding DNA: TGTGCCAGCAGCTTGGCCAGCGGGAGTGTTATAGATACGCAGTATTTT.

This clonotype was observed at least ten times. The chain recombines TRBV29-1 with TRBJ1-1, with D unclear. The CDR3 is 11 residues long. Germline-derived CDR1 and CDR2 are SQVTM and ANQGSEA. The V end was cut by 5 bases, the J end by 3 bases, with 7 bases between. For the CDR3, the DNA is TGCAGCGTTCTCTGGGACACTGAAGCTTTCTTT. Translating it yields CSVLWDTEAFF.

This clonotype was picked up many times. The chain recombines TRBV18 with TRBJ2-7; 10 bases are a match to TRBD2. The CDR3 is 17 amino acids. From germline, CDR1 is KGHSH and CDR2 LQKENI. Trimming cost V 2 bases and J 2 bases; bases outside gene matches: 9. CDR3 residues: CASSPSGRALGAYEQYF. DNA of the CDR3: TGTGCCAGCTCACCAAGCGGGAGGGCCCTCGGGGCCTACGAGCAGTACTTC.

The chain couples TRBV10-2 to TRBJ2-3; 7 bases are shared with TRBD1. CDR1 is WSHSY and CDR2 is SAAADI in the germline V gene. Trimming took 0 bases from V and 0 from J; bases not matched to a gene: 3. The CDR3 has 16 amino acids. CDR3 sequence (DNA): TGCGCCAGCAGTGAGTCGGGACAGACTAGCACAGATACGCAGTATTTT. Translating gives CASSESGQTSTDTQYF.

This clonotype was detected only a few times. This sequence joins TRBV20-1 and TRBJ2-5; TRBD1 matches 9 bases. Germline V gene data show CDR1 as DFQATT and CDR2 as SNEGSKA (reference sequence). Trimming at V came to 0 bases and at J to 0 bases, leaving 8 bases not matched to a gene. The CDR3 sequence is 17 residues long. CDR3 region: CSARDSRDRVNQETQYF. DNA for the CDR3: TGCAGTGCTAGAGATTCCCGGGACAGGGTTAACCAAGAGACCCAGTACTTC.

This clonotype was detected many times. V and J are TRBV27 and TRBJ2-5; weak D call: TRBD2 (6 bases). Germline lookup yields CDR1 MNHEY and CDR2 SMNVEV (reference sequence). Trimming shortened V by 3 bases and J by 3 bases, and 17 bases separated the two germline ends. The length of the CDR3 is 16 residues. CDR3 amino acids: CASSFIQGGREETQYF. CDR3 sequence (DNA): TGTGCCAGCAGTTTTATCCAGGGAGGAAGGGAAGAGACCCAGTACTTC.

This clonotype came up many times. V and J are TRBV29-1 and TRBJ2-3; D is ambiguous. Trimming stripped 7 bases from V and 2 bases from J, with 16 bases between. CDR1 and CDR2 (germline): SQVTM, ANQGSEA. CDR3 size: 14 residues. The CDR3 sequence is CSGCRTGLTDTQYF. CDR3 sequence (DNA): TGCAGCGGTTGCCGGACGGGCCTCACAGATACGCAGTATTTT.

A note on this clonotype: Compared with germline, one end of the junction differs, possibly owing to a read error. The V call is TRBV5-6, the J call TRBJ2-5; 7 bases line up with TRBD2. This CDR3 has 14 residues. Germline V gene data show CDR1 as SGHDT and CDR2 as YYEEEE. In DNA form, the CDR3 reads TGTGCCAGCAGCTTTTGGGGGGGAGAAGAGACCCAGCACTTC. Protein: CASSFWGGEETQHF.

The rearrangement links TRBV2 to TRBJ1-4, with a possible D match to TRBD1 (6 bases). CDR1 and CDR2 from the germline V gene are SNHLY and FYNNEI. Trimming left V 7 bases short and J 8 bases short, with 11 bases between. The CDR3 has 12 residues. For the CDR3, the DNA is TGTGCCAGCACCCAAGGGGGGGAAAAACTGTTTTTT. Encoded protein: CASTQGGEKLFF.

About this clonotype itself: At one of its ends the junction is not consistent with the germline gene, which may arise from a read error. CDR3 loop: CASSFLSGQRSLSSGASVLTF. For the CDR3, the DNA is TGTGCCAGCAGCTTTTTATCGGGACAGCGCAGCCTGAGCTCTGGGGCCAGCGTCCTGACTTTC. The V call is TRBV11-2, the J call TRBJ2-6, with TRBD1 matching 7 bases. The CDR3 runs to 21 residues. Germline-derived CDR1 and CDR2 are SGHAT and FQNNGV.

This clonotype occurred many times. This rearrangement joins TRBV6-2 or TRBV6-3 to TRBJ2-4; D not certain. This CDR3 has 13 residues. Deletions cut 0 bases from V and 6 bases from J, with 6 bases between. The germline V gene has CDR1 MNHEY and CDR2 SVGEGT. The CDR3 loop is CASSYSSVNIQYF. The CDR3 nucleotides read TGTGCCAGCAGTTACTCCTCAGTAAACATTCAGTACTTC.

Comment on this clonotype: A much more abundant neighbour one base away suggests this may be a read error. The chain has TRBV4-3 and TRBJ2-7; TRBD2 matches 8 bases. The germline CDR1 and CDR2 sequences are LGHNA and YSLEER. V dropped 4 bases and J dropped 6; count of bases not matched to a gene: 8. This CDR3 is 14 amino acids long. The CDR3 region is CASSPERELSEQYF. As DNA, the CDR3 is TGCGCCAGCAGCCCGGAGCGGGAGCTCAGCGAGCAGTACTTC.

A note on this clonotype: A single base separates this from a much larger clone, so it may be a read error. The chain is built from TRBV6-6 and TRBJ2-1, with D perhaps TRBD1 (6 bases). From germline, CDR1 is MNHNY and CDR2 SVGAGI (reference sequence). There are 14 residues in the CDR3. The CDR3 loop reads CVSSPPDSYNEQFF. CDR3 coding DNA: TGTGTCAGCAGTCCGCCGGACAGTTACAATGAGCAGTTCTTC.

On this clonotype itself: This may be a read error: a much more frequent sequence differs by one nucleotide. The chain joins TRBV5-3 to TRBJ1-1; D might be TRBD1 (5 bases). TRBV5-3 belongs to the ORF category, with a function that is uncertain. Trimming removed 8 bases from V and 3 bases from J, with 20 bases in between. There are 15 residues in the CDR3. The chain's CDR3 is CASGLGGLGDTEAFF. DNA of the CDR3: TGTGCCAGCGGCTTGGGGGGACTGGGCGACACTGAAGCTTTCTTT.

This clonotype was observed a few times. The CDR3 DNA is TGTGCCAGCAGTGAGGGGACCCACTTGGGCCACGAGCAGTACTTC. This codes for CASSEGTHLGHEQYF. The chain employs TRBV2 and TRBJ2-7; D may correspond to TRBD1 or TRBD2 (5 bases each). Trimming shortened V by 3 bases and J by 5 bases, and 17 bases separated the two germline ends. This CDR3 is 15 amino acids long. The germline V gene encodes CDR1 SNHLY and CDR2 FYNNEI. The entire variable domain, with the rest obtained from reference TRBV2 and TRBJ2-7, is as follows: EPEVTQTPSHQVTQMGQEVILRCVPISNHLYFYWYRQILGQKVEFLVSFYNNEISEKSEIFDDQFSVERPDGSNFTLKIRSTKLEDSAMYFCASSEGTHLGHEQYFGPGTRLTVT.

J is TRBJ2-7 and V is TRBV6-2 or TRBV6-3; either TRBD1 or TRBD2 may supply D (6 bases each). This CDR3 has 13 residues. Trimming stripped 4 bases from V and 3 bases from J, with 10 bases between. The germline V gene has CDR1 MNHEY and CDR2 SVGEGT. Here the CDR3 reads CASSSGAIYEQYF. The CDR3 DNA follows: TGTGCCAGCAGTTCGGGGGCTATCTACGAGCAGTACTTC.

The chain is built from TRBV19 and TRBJ2-3; a weak D match, TRBD2 (6 bases). CDR3 length equals 15 residues. Trimming shortened V by 2 bases and J by 2 bases, and 11 bases separated the two germline ends. The V gene's germline CDR1 is LNHDA and CDR2 SQIVND (reference sequence). The CDR3 bases are TGTGCCAGTAGTATATTTGGGGACTTCACAGATACGCAGTATTTT. As protein: CASSIFGDFTDTQYF.

On this clonotype: One base away lies a much larger clone, so this may be a sequencing read error. The rearrangement links TRBV2 to TRBJ1-5; D is uncertain. Germline loops: CDR1 SNHLY, CDR2 FYNNEI. This CDR3 is 12 amino acids long. The CDR3 region is CASSDPDQPQRF. The CDR3 DNA follows: TGTGCCAGCAGTGACCCCGATCAGCCCCAGCGTTTT. The full variable domain, its missing parts supplied by reference TRBV2 and TRBJ1-5, is EPEVTQTPSHQVTQMGQEVILRCVPISNHLYFYWYRQILGQKVEFLVSFYNNEISEKSEIFDDQFSVERPDGSNFTLKIRSTKLEDSAMYFCASSDPDQPQRFGDGTRLSIL.

This clonotype showed up many times. As DNA, the CDR3 is TGTGCCAGCAGCGTATGGGACCTCCCGGAAGAGACCCAGTACTTC. Its protein is CASSVWDLPEETQYF. This rearrangement joins TRBV9 to TRBJ2-5, with D perhaps TRBD1 or TRBD2 (5 bases each). In germline, CDR1 is SGDLS, CDR2 YYNGEE. The length of the CDR3 is 15 residues. V lost 1 base and J 3 bases, leaving 13 bases between the germline ends.